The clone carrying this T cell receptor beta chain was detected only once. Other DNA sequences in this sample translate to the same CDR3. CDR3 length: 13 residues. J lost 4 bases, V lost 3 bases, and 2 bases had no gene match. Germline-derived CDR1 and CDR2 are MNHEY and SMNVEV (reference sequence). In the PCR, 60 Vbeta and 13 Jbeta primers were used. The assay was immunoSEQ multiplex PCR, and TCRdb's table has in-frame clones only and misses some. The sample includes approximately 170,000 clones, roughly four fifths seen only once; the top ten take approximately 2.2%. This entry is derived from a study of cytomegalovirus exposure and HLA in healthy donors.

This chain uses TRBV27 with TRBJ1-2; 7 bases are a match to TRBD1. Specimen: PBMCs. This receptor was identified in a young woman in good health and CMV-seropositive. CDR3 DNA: TGTGCCAGCAGTTTGTACAGGGGCTATGGCTACACCTTC. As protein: CASSLYRGYGYTF.